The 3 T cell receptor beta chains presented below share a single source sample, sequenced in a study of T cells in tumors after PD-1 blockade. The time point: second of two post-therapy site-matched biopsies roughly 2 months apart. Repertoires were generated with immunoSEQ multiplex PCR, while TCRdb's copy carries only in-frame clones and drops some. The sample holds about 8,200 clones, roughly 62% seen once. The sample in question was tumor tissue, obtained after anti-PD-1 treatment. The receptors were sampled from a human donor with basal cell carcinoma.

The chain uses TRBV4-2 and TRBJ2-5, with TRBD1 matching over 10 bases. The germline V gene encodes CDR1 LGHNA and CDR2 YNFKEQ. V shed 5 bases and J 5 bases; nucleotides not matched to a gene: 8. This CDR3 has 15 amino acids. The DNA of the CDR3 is TGTGCCAGCAGCGACGGGACAGGGGTCGGGGAGACCCAGTACTTC. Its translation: CASSDGTGVGETQYF.

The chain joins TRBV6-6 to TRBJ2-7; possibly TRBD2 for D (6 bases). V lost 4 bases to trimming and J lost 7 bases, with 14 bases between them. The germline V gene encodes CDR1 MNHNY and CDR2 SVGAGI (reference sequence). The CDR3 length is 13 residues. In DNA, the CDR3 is TGTGCCAGCAGTTTTAGTAGTGGGGGGGAGCAGTACTTC. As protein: CASSFSSGGEQYF.

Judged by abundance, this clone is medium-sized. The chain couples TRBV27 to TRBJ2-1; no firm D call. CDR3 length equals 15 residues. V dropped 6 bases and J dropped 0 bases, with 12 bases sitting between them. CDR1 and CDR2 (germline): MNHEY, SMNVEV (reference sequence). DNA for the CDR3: TGTGCCAGCAGACTCGGGCCGAGCTCCTACAATGAGCAGTTCTTC. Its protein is CASRLGPSSYNEQFF.